The 4 T cell receptor beta chains in this list originate from one sample, sequenced in a study of control samples from healthy donors and cancer patients. Sequenced by immunoSEQ multiplex PCR; TCRdb stores in-frame clones only, minus some. The profile covers about 42,000 clones, with 70% to 90% appearing a single time and about 50% taken by the ten largest. Sequenced material: blood. Receptors originate from a man aged 55 to 70 in good health.

The table lists this clone with a count of one. This chain joins TRBV6-2 or TRBV6-3 and TRBJ1-1, with D unresolved. Germline CDR1 and CDR2: MNHEY and SVGEGT. The V and J ends lost 0 bases and 3 bases respectively, with 14 bases between them. The CDR3 covers 16 residues. The CDR3 loop reads CASSYSSGNRDTEAFF. In DNA, the CDR3 is TGTGCCAGCAGTTACTCATCGGGGAATAGGGACACTGAAGCTTTCTTT.

The chain links TRBV4-1 to TRBJ2-7; 9 nucleotides line up with TRBD2. The V gene end was trimmed by 0 bases and the J gene end by 4 bases; junction bases not matched to a gene: 13. The CDR3 is 18 amino acids. CDR1 and CDR2 from the germline V gene are MGHRA and YSYEKL. This chain's CDR3 is CASSQEPSGRLIGYEQYF. CDR3 sequence (DNA): TGCGCCAGCAGCCAAGAACCCAGCGGGAGGCTCATAGGGTACGAGCAGTACTTC.

This rearrangement joins TRBV19 to TRBJ1-1; a possible D gene is TRBD1 (6 bases). Between the trimmed V and J ends, which lost 4 bases and 1 base, there was a span of 10 bases. The CDR3 has 14 amino acids. CDR1 is LNHDA, CDR2 SQIVND, per germline (reference sequence). The CDR3 is CASSNQGSNTEAFF. The CDR3 coding sequence is TGTGCCAGTAGTAATCAGGGGTCGAACACTGAAGCTTTCTTT. Filled out from reference TRBV19 and TRBJ1-1, the complete variable domain reads DGGITQSPKYLFRKEGQNVTLSCEQNLNHDAMYWYRQDPGQGLRLIYYSQIVNDFQKGDIAEGYSVSREKKESFPLTVTSAQKNPTAFYLCASSNQGSNTEAFFGQGTRLTVV.

The chain recombines TRBV28 with TRBJ2-7, with unresolved D. Germline assignment: CDR1 MDHEN and CDR2 SYDVKM. The CDR3 runs to 12 residues. Trimming cost V 5 bases and J 6 bases, with 11 bases left between them. The CDR3 coding sequence is TGTGCCAGCAGTCCGCGTTTGTCCGAGCAGTACTTC. Translation: CASSPRLSEQYF.